Following are 32 T cell receptor beta chains from one sample sequenced in a study of cytomegalovirus exposure and HLA in healthy donors. Profiling relied on immunoSEQ multiplex PCR, and the TCRdb table lists in-frame clones only, not all of them. The sample consists of 80,000 to 90,000 clones, around 96% of them appearing once. The sequenced sample was PBMCs. Every receptor here comes from a young man in good health and CMV-seronegative.

The V and J genes are TRBV11-3 and TRBJ2-2, with D uncertain. Trimming took 1 base from V and 7 from J, leaving 7 bases between them. Looked up from germline, CDR1 is SGHNT and CDR2 is YENEEA. The CDR3 length is 13 residues. CDR3 loop: CASSLGVNGELFF. CDR3 coding DNA: TGTGCCAGCAGCTTAGGCGTGAACGGGGAGCTGTTTTTT.

V is TRBV5-5 and J is TRBJ2-7, with D perhaps TRBD1 (6 bases). The CDR3 extends over 13 amino acids. Between the trimmed V and J ends, which lost 4 bases and 0 bases, there was a span of 8 bases. Germline V gene sequence: CDR1 SGHKS, CDR2 YYEKEE (reference sequence). In DNA form, the CDR3 reads TGTGCCAGCAGCCGGGACAACTCCTACGAGCAGTACTTC. It yields the protein CASSRDNSYEQYF.

The rearrangement links TRBV6-5 to TRBJ2-1, with 7 bases identical to TRBD2. The CDR3 length is 13 residues. J lost 7 bases, V lost 6 bases, and 6 bases had no gene match. Per germline, CDR1 MNHEY and CDR2 SVGAGI. The CDR3 loop reads CASSTRRGNEQFF. The CDR3, as DNA: TGTGCCAGCAGCACCCGGCGGGGGAATGAGCAGTTCTTC.

The J gene is TRBJ2-1, the V gene TRBV10-2; 10 nucleotides align to TRBD2. This CDR3 spans 13 amino acids. Germline V gene data show CDR1 as WSHSY and CDR2 as SAAADI. The ends lost 9 bases at V and 8 bases at J; junction bases unmatched: 7. Here the CDR3 DNA reads TGCGCCAGTTTAGCGGGAGGTTGGGATGAGCAGTTCTTC. It is translated as CASLAGGWDEQFF.

V is TRBV13 and J is TRBJ2-5, with D unresolved. The CDR3 runs to 14 residues. Germline V gene data show CDR1 as PRHDT and CDR2 as FYEKMQ (reference sequence). V lost 0 bases, J lost 2 bases, and 7 bases lay in between. CDR3 residues: CASSLGRRQETQYF. The CDR3 coding sequence is TGTGCCAGCAGCTTAGGCCGCAGGCAAGAGACCCAGTACTTC.

The chain combines TRBV4-1 with TRBJ1-1; tentatively, D is TRBD1 (6 bases). Germline loops: CDR1 MGHRA, CDR2 YSYEKL. Between the trimmed V and J ends, which lost 0 bases and 1 base, there was a span of 15 bases. This CDR3 has 17 amino acids. The CDR3 protein is CASSQEGAGSQNTEAFF. The CDR3 nucleotides are TGCGCCAGCAGCCAAGAGGGGGCAGGGTCCCAGAACACTGAAGCTTTCTTT.

The J gene is TRBJ2-7, the V gene TRBV7-9, with D possibly matching TRBD1 (5 bases). The CDR3 has 17 amino acids. CDR1 is SEHNR, CDR2 FQNEAQ, per germline (reference sequence). Trimming took off 6 bases at V and 3 bases at J, with 24 bases between the two ends. The CDR3, as DNA: TGTGCCAGCAGTTCTATCTTGGAACCAAAGGGGAACTACGAGCAGTACTTC. Its translation is CASSSILEPKGNYEQYF.

This chain uses TRBV28 with TRBJ1-1, with 7 bases aligning to TRBD1. The germline CDR1 and CDR2 sequences are MDHEN and SYDVKM. The V and J ends lost 5 bases and 0 bases, in that order; junction bases with no gene match: 9. CDR3 length equals 16 residues. This CDR3 reads CASSMTGLLMNTEAFF. CDR3 nucleotides: TGTGCCAGCAGTATGACAGGGCTACTCATGAACACTGAAGCTTTCTTT.

The chain carries TRBV27 and TRBJ2-3; 16 bases are a match to TRBD2. The CDR3 spans 18 residues. V gave up 6 bases and J gave up 0 bases; unmatched junction bases: 6. In germline, CDR1 is MNHEY, CDR2 SMNVEV (reference sequence). The CDR3 sequence: CASSQGLAGGPSTDTQYF. DNA of the CDR3: TGTGCCAGCAGCCAGGGACTAGCGGGAGGGCCTAGCACAGATACGCAGTATTTT.

The rearrangement joins TRBV6-4 to TRBJ1-5; TRBD1 matches 9 bases. Germline V gives CDR1 MRHNA, CDR2 SNTAGT. The CDR3 is made up of 16 amino acids. The V segment lost 8 bases and the J segment 3 bases; nucleotides outside the gene matches: 11. CDR3 region: CASSKTGTGPNQPQHF. The CDR3 coding sequence is TGTGCCAGCTCAAAGACCGGGACAGGGCCCAATCAGCCCCAGCATTTT.

The table lists this clone with a count of one. The J gene is TRBJ2-7, the V gene TRBV5-1, with D perhaps TRBD1 (5 bases). This CDR3 is built from 14 residues. CDR1 SGHRS and CDR2 YFSETQ come from the germline V gene. Trimming removed 10 bases from V and 2 bases from J, with 19 bases in between. CDR3 DNA sequence: TGCGCCGGGCCAATGTGGGGCACAGCCTACGAGCAGTACGTC. Translation gives CAGPMWGTAYEQYV.

V gene TRBV28 combines with J gene TRBJ1-1; 7 positions match TRBD1. Germline CDR1 is MDHEN and CDR2 is SYDVKM. With V trimmed by 6 bases and J by 2 bases, 3 bases remained unmatched. This CDR3 is 13 amino acids long. In DNA, the CDR3 is TGTGCCAGCAGCGGGACAGCTAACACTGAAGCTTTCTTT. This sequence encodes CASSGTANTEAFF.

The CDR3 nucleotides are TGTGCCAGCAGTCCCCGGACAGGAAATTCACCCCTCCACTTT. It codes for CASSPRTGNSPLHF. The chain links TRBV27 to TRBJ1-6; 7 bases fit TRBD1. Trimming removed 5 bases from V and 7 bases from J; junction bases left unmatched: 5. The CDR3 spans 14 residues. CDR1 is MNHEY, CDR2 SMNVEV, per germline (reference sequence).

The J gene is TRBJ1-4, the V gene TRBV9, with 7 bases aligning to TRBD1. The trim removed 0 bases at V and 3 bases at J, leaving 2 bases unmatched. Looked up from germline, CDR1 is SGDLS and CDR2 is YYNGEE. The CDR3 totals 15 residues. Here the CDR3 reads CASSVVGTANEKLFF. The CDR3 DNA is TGTGCCAGCAGCGTAGTTGGGACAGCTAATGAAAAACTGTTTTTT.

The chain uses TRBV18 and TRBJ2-5; 13 nucleotides align to TRBD2. The junction had 7 bases not matched to a gene; V was cut back by 3 bases and J by 3 bases. Germline loops: CDR1 KGHSH, CDR2 LQKENI. This CDR3 spans 17 amino acids. DNA of the CDR3: TGTGCCAGCTCACCTCCTACTAGCGGGAGGGCCAAAGAGACCCAGTACTTC. Translated: CASSPPTSGRAKETQYF.

The chain has TRBV27 and TRBJ1-2; 9 positions match TRBD1. CDR3 size: 14 residues. The ends lost 5 bases at V and 8 bases at J; junction bases unmatched: 9. Per germline, CDR1 MNHEY and CDR2 SMNVEV (reference sequence). The CDR3 DNA sequence: TGTGCCAGCAGTGCAGGACAGGGGAGGAGAGGCTACACCTTC. Its protein is CASSAGQGRRGYTF.

The rearrangement joins TRBV9 to TRBJ2-3; the match to TRBD2 covers 8 bases. The trim removed 0 bases at V and 3 bases at J, leaving 12 bases unmatched. This CDR3 region has 18 residues. Germline assignment: CDR1 SGDLS and CDR2 YYNGEE. CDR3: CASSVETGGHFQTDTQYF. The CDR3 DNA reads TGTGCCAGCAGCGTAGAAACGGGAGGGCATTTCCAAACAGATACGCAGTATTTT.

A single count supports this clone. This chain links TRBV7-6 with TRBJ2-1, with D perhaps matching TRBD1 (6 bases). The CDR3 consists of 15 residues. The V end was cut by 4 bases, the J end by 2 bases, with 12 bases between. Germline CDR1 reads SGHVS; CDR2 reads FNYEAQ. The CDR3 protein is CASSSGTNPYNEQFF. CDR3 in DNA: TGTGCCAGCAGCTCCGGGACAAACCCCTACAATGAGCAGTTCTTC.

This rearrangement joins TRBV10-3 to TRBJ1-2; maybe TRBD1 (5 bases). Trimming removed 3 bases from V and 0 bases from J, with 11 bases in between. The CDR3 length is 15 residues. Germline CDR1 and CDR2: ENHRY and SYGVKD. Here the CDR3 reads CAISDATAANYGYTF. The CDR3 DNA reads TGTGCCATCAGTGATGCGACAGCAGCTAACTATGGCTACACCTTC.

The V call is TRBV19, the J call TRBJ1-5; TRBD1 agrees at 7 bases. Germline trimming cut 5 bases from V and 3 bases from J; bases unmatched to any gene: 10. CDR3 length: 16 amino acids. Germline V gene data show CDR1 as LNHDA and CDR2 as SQIVND (reference sequence). In DNA, the CDR3 is TGTGCCAGTAGTGGGTACAGGGGAAGGGACAATCAGCCCCAGCATTTT. Translating it yields CASSGYRGRDNQPQHF.

This chain joins TRBV28 and TRBJ2-7; D is perhaps TRBD2 (6 bases). The CDR3 has 13 residues. The ends were cut back, 8 bases at V and 7 bases at J, with 18 bases in the middle. The V gene's germline CDR1 is MDHEN and CDR2 SYDVKM. The CDR3 spells CASAAQGLREQYF. CDR3 sequence (DNA): TGTGCCAGCGCCGCCCAGGGACTGCGGGAGCAGTACTTC.

The CDR3 nucleotides read TGTGCCAGCTTTTTGACGGGATTTGATACGCAGTATTTT. Its protein product is CASFLTGFDTQYF. The chain recombines TRBV28 with TRBJ2-3; tentatively, D is TRBD2 (5 bases). Trimming removed 8 bases at V and 6 bases at J, with 15 bases between. CDR3 length equals 13 residues. Germline V gene sequence: CDR1 MDHEN, CDR2 SYDVKM.

This clone was observed a single time. The chain couples TRBV4-1 to TRBJ2-3; 10 nucleotides agree with TRBD1. Germline V lookup: CDR1 MGHRA, CDR2 YSYEKL. Losses at the gene ends were 4 bases for V and 4 bases for J; bases not matched to a gene: 11. The CDR3 contains 17 residues. The CDR3 spells CASSPTGGASSADTQYF. CDR3 coding DNA: TGCGCCAGCAGCCCGACAGGGGGCGCCTCGTCCGCAGATACGCAGTATTTT.

This clone was observed a single time. The V call is TRBV27, the J call TRBJ2-3, with 12 nucleotides matching TRBD2. The germline CDR1 and CDR2 sequences are MNHEY and SMNVEV (reference sequence). Germline trimming cut 3 bases from V and 2 bases from J; bases unmatched to any gene: 6. This CDR3 comprises 17 residues. CDR3 amino acids: CASSFLAGGPATDTQYF. CDR3 nucleotide sequence: TGTGCCAGCAGTTTCCTAGCGGGAGGGCCTGCCACAGATACGCAGTATTTT.

This clone was seen only once. The V and J genes are TRBV5-4 and TRBJ2-7, with 9 bases lining up with TRBD2. CDR1 and CDR2 from the germline V gene are SGHNT and YYREEE (reference sequence). The CDR3 spans 14 residues. V gave up 4 bases and J gave up 7 bases; unmatched junction bases: 9. The CDR3 here is CASSLLGTSSEQYV. For the CDR3, the DNA is TGTGCCAGCAGCCTCTTAGGGACTAGCTCTGAGCAGTACGTC.

This chain uses TRBV6-1 with TRBJ2-7, with 7 bases lining up with TRBD1. The CDR3 loop spans 14 amino acids. From germline, CDR1 is MNHNS and CDR2 SASEGT. J gave up 2 bases and V 4 bases, and 5 bases lay outside the gene matches. CDR3 sequence: CASSGWDRAYEQYF. Written as DNA, the CDR3 is TGTGCCAGCAGTGGGTGGGACAGAGCCTACGAGCAGTACTTC.

The chain joins TRBV5-4 to TRBJ2-4, with 12 nucleotides matching TRBD2. The CDR3 is 15 residues long. Germline values: CDR1 SGHNT, CDR2 YYREEE (reference sequence). The V gene end was trimmed by 4 bases and the J gene end by 4 bases; junction bases not matched to a gene: 3. The chain's CDR3 is CASSPGLAGKNIQYF. The CDR3 region has the DNA TGTGCCAGCAGCCCTGGACTAGCGGGGAAAAACATTCAGTACTTC.

The V and J genes are TRBV29-1 and TRBJ2-1, with 11 bases fitting TRBD2. Germline CDR1 is SQVTM and CDR2 is ANQGSEA. CDR3 size: 15 residues. The ends lost 4 bases at V and 9 bases at J; junction bases unmatched: 11. The CDR3 here is CSVVVGLAEGVEQFF. CDR3 bases: TGCAGCGTTGTTGTGGGACTAGCGGAGGGGGTTGAGCAGTTCTTC.

The chain carries TRBV11-3 and TRBJ2-5; D might be TRBD2 (6 bases). The germline V gene encodes CDR1 SGHNT and CDR2 YENEEA. The CDR3 loop spans 16 amino acids. CDR3 amino acids: CASLRGGALYQETQYF. The CDR3 DNA reads as TGTGCGAGCCTCCGCGGCGGGGCGCTGTACCAAGAGACCCAGTACTTC.

The rearrangement joins TRBV6-6 to TRBJ1-5, with D perhaps TRBD1 (6 bases). The V gene's germline CDR1 is MNHNY and CDR2 SVGAGI (reference sequence). The V end lost 5 bases, the J end lost 2 bases, and 13 bases lay between the germline ends. The CDR3 runs 15 residues. CDR3 bases: TGTGCCAGCAGTCCCCGGGACACTGGCAATCAGCCCCAGCATTTT. Encoded protein: CASSPRDTGNQPQHF.

The chain joins TRBV19 to TRBJ2-7, with D tentatively TRBD1 (6 bases). Trimming removed 1 base at V and 4 bases at J, with 11 bases between. Germline V CDR1 and CDR2: LNHDA, SQIVND (reference sequence). The CDR3 sequence is 14 residues long. The CDR3 DNA follows: TGTGCCAGTAGTATAGGCGTCAGGGGATACGAGCAGTACTTC. Its protein product is CASSIGVRGYEQYF.

This clone has only one observation. V usage is TRBV27 and J usage is TRBJ2-1; the match to TRBD2 covers 7 bases. V lost 3 bases and J lost 4; bases outside the gene matches: 6. The CDR3 covers 15 residues. The germline gives CDR1 MNHEY, CDR2 SMNVEV (reference sequence). CDR3 region: CASSFGGGWYNEQFF. The CDR3 region has the DNA TGTGCCAGCAGTTTCGGGGGAGGGTGGTACAATGAGCAGTTCTTC.